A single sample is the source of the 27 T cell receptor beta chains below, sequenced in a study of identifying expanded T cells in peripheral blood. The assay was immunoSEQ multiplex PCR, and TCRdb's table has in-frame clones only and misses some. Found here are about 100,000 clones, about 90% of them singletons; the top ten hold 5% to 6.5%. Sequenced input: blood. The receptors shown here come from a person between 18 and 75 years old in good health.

Written as DNA, the CDR3 is TGTGCCAGCAGCTCTGATGCCCTAGTGGGGGCTGAAGAGACCCAGTACTTC. It translates to CASSSDALVGAEETQYF. The chain uses TRBV7-6 and TRBJ2-5; a weak D match, TRBD1 (6 bases). The length of the CDR3 is 17 residues. The V gene lost 4 bases and the J gene lost 3 bases, with 21 bases spanning the gap. CDR1 is SGHVS and CDR2 is FNYEAQ in the germline V gene.

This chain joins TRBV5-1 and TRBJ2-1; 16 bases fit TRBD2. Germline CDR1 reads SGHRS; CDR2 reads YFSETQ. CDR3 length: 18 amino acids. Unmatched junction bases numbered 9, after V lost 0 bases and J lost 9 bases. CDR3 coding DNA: TGCGCCAGCAGCTTGGCCATGGGACTAGCGGGGGGGAATGGTGAGCAGTTCTTC. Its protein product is CASSLAMGLAGGNGEQFF. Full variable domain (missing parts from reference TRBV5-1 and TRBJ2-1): KAGVTQTPRYLIKTRGQQVTLSCSPISGHRSVSWYQQTPGQGLQFLFEYFSETQRNKGNFPGRFSGRQFSNSRSEMNVSTLELGDSALYLCASSLAMGLAGGNGEQFFGPGTRLTVL.

CDR3 protein: CASSESAEGDYGYTF. For the CDR3, the DNA is TGTGCCAGCAGTGAATCAGCGGAGGGGGACTATGGCTACACCTTC. The rearrangement joins TRBV25-1 to TRBJ1-2; TRBD1 is a possible D gene (6 bases). Trimming stripped 1 base from V and 3 bases from J, with 12 bases between. Per the germline V gene, CDR1 is MGHDK and CDR2 is SYGVNS. The CDR3 spans 15 residues.

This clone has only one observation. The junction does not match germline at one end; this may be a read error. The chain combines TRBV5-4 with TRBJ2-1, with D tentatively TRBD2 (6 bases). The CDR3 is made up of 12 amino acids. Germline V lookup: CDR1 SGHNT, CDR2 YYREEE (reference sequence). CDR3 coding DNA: TGTACCAGCGGCCTAGCGCTCAATGAGCAGTTCTTC. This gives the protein CTSGLALNEQFF.

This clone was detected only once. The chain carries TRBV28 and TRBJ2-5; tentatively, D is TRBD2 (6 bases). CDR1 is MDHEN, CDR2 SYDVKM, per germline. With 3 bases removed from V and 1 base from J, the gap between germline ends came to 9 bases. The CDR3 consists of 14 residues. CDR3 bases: TGTGCCAGCAGTTTCCCCGGGAGCCAAGAGACCCAGTACTTC. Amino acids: CASSFPGSQETQYF.

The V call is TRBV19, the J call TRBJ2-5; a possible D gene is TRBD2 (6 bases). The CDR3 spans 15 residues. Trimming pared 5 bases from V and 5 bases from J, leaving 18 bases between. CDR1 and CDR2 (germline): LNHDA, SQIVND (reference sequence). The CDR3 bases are TGTGCCAGTAGTTCCAGGCCTAGCGAGGGGGAGACCCAGTACTTC. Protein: CASSSRPSEGETQYF.

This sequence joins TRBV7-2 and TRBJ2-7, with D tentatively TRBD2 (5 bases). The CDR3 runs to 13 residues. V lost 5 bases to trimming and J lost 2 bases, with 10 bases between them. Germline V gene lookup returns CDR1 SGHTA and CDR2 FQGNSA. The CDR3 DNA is TGTGCCAGCAGCCGGGTGAGGGCCTACGAGCAGTACTTC. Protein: CASSRVRAYEQYF.

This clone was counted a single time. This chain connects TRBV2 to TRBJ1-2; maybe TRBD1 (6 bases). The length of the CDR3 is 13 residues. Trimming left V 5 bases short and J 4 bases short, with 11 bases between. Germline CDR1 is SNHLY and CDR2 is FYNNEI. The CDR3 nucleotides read TGTGCCAGCAGTTATACAGGGTTCTATGGCTACACCTTC. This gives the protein CASSYTGFYGYTF.

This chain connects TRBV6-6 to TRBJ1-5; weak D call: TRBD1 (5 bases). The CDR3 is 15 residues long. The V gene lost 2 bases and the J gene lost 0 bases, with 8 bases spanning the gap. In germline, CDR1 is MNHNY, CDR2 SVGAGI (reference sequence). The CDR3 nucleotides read TGTGCCAGCAGTTACGACAGATATAGCAATCAGCCCCAGCATTTT. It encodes CASSYDRYSNQPQHF.

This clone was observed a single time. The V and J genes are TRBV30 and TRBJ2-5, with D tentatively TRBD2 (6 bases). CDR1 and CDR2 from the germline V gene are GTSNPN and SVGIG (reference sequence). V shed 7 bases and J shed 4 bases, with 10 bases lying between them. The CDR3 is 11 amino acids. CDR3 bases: TGTGCCTCGACCGGGGGAGAGACCCAGTACTTC. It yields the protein CASTGGETQYF.

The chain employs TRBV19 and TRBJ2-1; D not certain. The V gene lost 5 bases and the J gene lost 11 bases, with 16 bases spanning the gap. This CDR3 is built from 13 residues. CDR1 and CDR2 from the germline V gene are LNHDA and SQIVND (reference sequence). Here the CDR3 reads CASSLWDVRKQFF. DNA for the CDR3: TGTGCCAGTAGTCTCTGGGATGTTAGAAAGCAGTTCTTC.

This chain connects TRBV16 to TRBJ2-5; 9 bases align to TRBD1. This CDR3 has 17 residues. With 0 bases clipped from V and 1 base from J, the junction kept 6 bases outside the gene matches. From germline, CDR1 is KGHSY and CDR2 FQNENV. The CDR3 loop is CASSQSGQGTPQETQYF. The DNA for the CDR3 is TGTGCCAGCAGCCAATCGGGACAGGGAACCCCCCAAGAGACCCAGTACTTC.

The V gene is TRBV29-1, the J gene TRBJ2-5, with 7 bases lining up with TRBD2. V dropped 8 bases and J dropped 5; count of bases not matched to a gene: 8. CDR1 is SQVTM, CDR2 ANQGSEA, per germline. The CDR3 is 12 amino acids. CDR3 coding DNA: TGCAGCCTACGGACTAGTCAGGAGACCCAGTACTTC. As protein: CSLRTSQETQYF.

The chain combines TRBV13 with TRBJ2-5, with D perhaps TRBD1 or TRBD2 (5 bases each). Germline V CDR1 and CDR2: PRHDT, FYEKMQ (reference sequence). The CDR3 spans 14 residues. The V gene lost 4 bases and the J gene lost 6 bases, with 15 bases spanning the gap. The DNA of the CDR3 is TGTGCCAGCAGCTCTCGGGACCCCAGCCAGACCCAGTACTTC. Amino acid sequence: CASSSRDPSQTQYF.

CDR3 residues: CASSLWDRNYGYTF. In DNA, the CDR3 is TGTGCCAGCAGCTTATGGGACAGAAACTATGGCTACACCTTC. The gene calls are TRBV5-6 and TRBJ1-2; 7 nucleotides agree with TRBD1. With V trimmed by 2 bases and J by 2 bases, 3 bases remained unmatched. This CDR3 comprises 14 residues. Germline CDR1 and CDR2: SGHDT and YYEEEE.

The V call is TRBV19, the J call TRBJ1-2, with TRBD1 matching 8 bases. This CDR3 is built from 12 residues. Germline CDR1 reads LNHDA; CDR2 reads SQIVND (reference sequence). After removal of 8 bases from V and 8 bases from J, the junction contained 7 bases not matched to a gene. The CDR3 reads CASARGRGGYTF. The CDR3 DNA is TGTGCCAGTGCCAGGGGGCGCGGGGGCTACACCTTC.

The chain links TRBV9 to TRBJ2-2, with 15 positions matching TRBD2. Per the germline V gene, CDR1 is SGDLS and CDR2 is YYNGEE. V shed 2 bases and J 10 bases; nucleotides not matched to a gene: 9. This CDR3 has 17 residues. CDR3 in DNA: TGTGCCAGCAGCGTCCTCGGACTAGCGGGAGGGCCGGAGGAGCTGTTTTTT. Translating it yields CASSVLGLAGGPEELFF.

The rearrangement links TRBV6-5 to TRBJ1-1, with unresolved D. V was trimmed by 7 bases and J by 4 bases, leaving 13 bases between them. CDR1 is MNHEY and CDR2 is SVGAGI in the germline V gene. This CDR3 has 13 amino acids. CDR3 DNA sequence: TGTGCCAGCACCACGGTGGCGGGCACTGAAGCTTTCTTT. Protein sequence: CASTTVAGTEAFF.

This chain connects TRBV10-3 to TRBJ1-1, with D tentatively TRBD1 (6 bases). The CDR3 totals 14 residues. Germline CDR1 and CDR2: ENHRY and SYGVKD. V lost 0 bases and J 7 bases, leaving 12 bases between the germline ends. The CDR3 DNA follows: TGTGCCATCAGTGAGTCAGCAGGGGAAGGTGAAGCTTTCTTT. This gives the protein CAISESAGEGEAFF.

For the CDR3, the DNA is TGCGCCAGCAGCTTGGTAGGGGATCGCAATCAGCCCCAGCATTTT. Protein product: CASSLVGDRNQPQHF. The chain has TRBV5-1 and TRBJ1-5; D may be TRBD1 (5 bases). CDR3 length: 15 amino acids. Germline-derived CDR1 and CDR2 are SGHRS and YFSETQ. V was trimmed by 0 bases and J by 2 bases, leaving 9 bases between them.

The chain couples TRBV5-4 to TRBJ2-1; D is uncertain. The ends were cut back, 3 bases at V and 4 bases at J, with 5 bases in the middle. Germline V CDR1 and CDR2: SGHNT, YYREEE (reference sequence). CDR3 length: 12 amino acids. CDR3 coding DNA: TGTGCCAGCAGCTACGAATACAATGAGCAGTTCTTC. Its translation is CASSYEYNEQFF.

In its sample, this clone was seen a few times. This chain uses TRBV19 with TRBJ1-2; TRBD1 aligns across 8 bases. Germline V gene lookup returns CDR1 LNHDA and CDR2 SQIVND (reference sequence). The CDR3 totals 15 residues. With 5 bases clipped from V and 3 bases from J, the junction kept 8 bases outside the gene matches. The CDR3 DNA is TGTGCCAGTAGTGACAGGGGAAAGGGGGACTATGGCTACACCTTC. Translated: CASSDRGKGDYGYTF.

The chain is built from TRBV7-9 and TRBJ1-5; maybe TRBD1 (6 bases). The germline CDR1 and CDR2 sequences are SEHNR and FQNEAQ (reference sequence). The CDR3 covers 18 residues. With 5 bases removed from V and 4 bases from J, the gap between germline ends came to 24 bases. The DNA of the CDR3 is TGTGCCAGCAGCCAAGCAGACATGACGGGACACCGAAATCAGCCCCAGCATTTT. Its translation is CASSQADMTGHRNQPQHF.

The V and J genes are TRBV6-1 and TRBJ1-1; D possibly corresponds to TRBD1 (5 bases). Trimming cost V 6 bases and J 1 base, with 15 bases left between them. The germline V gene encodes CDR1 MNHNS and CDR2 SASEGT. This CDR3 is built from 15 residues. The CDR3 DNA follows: TGTGCCAGCAGGGGCAAAGTTGGGGCGAACACTGAAGCTTTCTTT. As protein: CASRGKVGANTEAFF.

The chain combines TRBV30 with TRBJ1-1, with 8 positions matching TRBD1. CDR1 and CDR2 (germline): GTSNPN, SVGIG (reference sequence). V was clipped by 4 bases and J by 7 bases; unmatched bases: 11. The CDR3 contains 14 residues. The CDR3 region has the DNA TGTGCCTGGACCCTCGAGGACAGGGATAATGAAGCTTTCTTT. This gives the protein CAWTLEDRDNEAFF. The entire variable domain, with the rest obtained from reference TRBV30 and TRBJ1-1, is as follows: SQTIHQWPATLVQPVGSPLSLECTVEGTSNPNLYWYRQAAGRGLQLLFYSVGIGQISSEVPQNLSASRPQDRQFILSSKKLLLSDSGFYLCAWTLEDRDNEAFFGQGTRLTVV.

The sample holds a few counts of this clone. The CDR3 region is CASRVYYEQYF. CDR3 sequence (DNA): TGTGCCAGCAGGGTTTACTACGAGCAGTACTTC. The chain employs TRBV2 and TRBJ2-7; D gene ambiguous. Germline assignment: CDR1 SNHLY and CDR2 FYNNEI. Trimming removed 6 bases at V and 3 bases at J, with 6 bases between. CDR3 length: 11 residues. The full variable domain, completed using reference TRBV2 and TRBJ2-7, is EPEVTQTPSHQVTQMGQEVILRCVPISNHLYFYWYRQILGQKVEFLVSFYNNEISEKSEIFDDQFSVERPDGSNFTLKIRSTKLEDSAMYFCASRVYYEQYFGPGTRLTVT.

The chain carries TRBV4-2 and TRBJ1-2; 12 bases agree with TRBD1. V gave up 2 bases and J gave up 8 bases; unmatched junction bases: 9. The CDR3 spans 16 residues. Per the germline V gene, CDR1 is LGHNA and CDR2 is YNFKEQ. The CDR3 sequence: CASSQSPGTGGEGYTF. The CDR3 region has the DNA TGTGCCAGCAGCCAAAGTCCCGGGACAGGGGGCGAAGGCTACACCTTC.